A single sample gave rise to the 20 T cell receptor beta chains below, sequenced in a study of cytomegalovirus exposure and HLA in healthy donors. Researchers ran the PCR with 60 Vbeta and 13 Jbeta primers. Using immunoSEQ multiplex PCR, the repertoire was profiled, and TCRdb retains in-frame clones only, with some absent. This sample's clone table lists about 210,000 clones. The sample was PBMCs. The receptors come from a woman aged 30 to 39 in good health and CMV-seropositive.

The chain is built from TRBV5-1 and TRBJ2-1; 7 nucleotides match TRBD2. The CDR3 consists of 15 residues. With 4 bases clipped from V and 6 bases from J, the junction kept 10 bases outside the gene matches. Germline CDR1 is SGHRS and CDR2 is YFSETQ. CDR3 residues: CASSLSPSGINEQFF. The CDR3 DNA reads TGCGCCAGCAGCCTCTCGCCTAGCGGTATCAATGAGCAGTTCTTC. The full variable domain, with the rest looked up from reference TRBV5-1 and TRBJ2-1, is KAGVTQTPRYLIKTRGQQVTLSCSPISGHRSVSWYQQTPGQGLQFLFEYFSETQRNKGNFPGRFSGRQFSNSRSEMNVSTLELGDSALYLCASSLSPSGINEQFFGPGTRLTVL.

The chain is built from TRBV2 and TRBJ1-4, with no clear D. From germline, CDR1 is SNHLY and CDR2 FYNNEI. Trimming removed 7 bases from V and 0 bases from J, with 12 bases in between. This CDR3 spans 15 amino acids. The CDR3 nucleotides read TGTGCCAGCAAAGACATCCTTGCAACTAATGAAAAACTGTTTTTT. Translating it yields CASKDILATNEKLFF.

The V and J genes are TRBV11-3 and TRBJ1-1, with 7 bases lining up with TRBD1. Germline CDR1 and CDR2: SGHNT and YENEEA. The ends lost 4 bases at V and 5 bases at J; junction bases unmatched: 7. The CDR3 has 14 amino acids. CDR3 residues: CASSSQGGKTEAFF. CDR3 nucleotide sequence: TGTGCCAGCAGCTCGCAGGGGGGTAAGACTGAAGCTTTCTTT.

The rearrangement links TRBV18 to TRBJ2-7; 7 bases map to TRBD1. V trimming: 6 bases; J trimming: 6 bases; junction bases outside the gene matches: 14. Germline CDR1 KGHSH, CDR2 LQKENI. The CDR3 length is 15 residues. The CDR3 here is CASSPPGTVASEQYF. The CDR3 DNA follows: TGTGCCAGCTCGCCTCCCGGGACAGTGGCCTCCGAGCAGTACTTC.

This chain links TRBV2 with TRBJ2-1; the match to TRBD2 covers 13 bases. The ends lost 10 bases at V and 4 bases at J; junction bases unmatched: 16. Germline V gene sequence: CDR1 SNHLY, CDR2 FYNNEI. CDR3 length equals 18 residues. CDR3 amino acids: CATRPGLAGRGFYNEQFF. In DNA form, the CDR3 reads TGTGCCACCAGACCGGGACTAGCGGGGAGGGGCTTTTACAATGAGCAGTTCTTC.

The CDR3 spells CAWSRGRAGTDTQYF. The DNA of the CDR3 is TGTGCCTGGAGTAGGGGTAGAGCTGGCACAGATACGCAGTATTTT. J is TRBJ2-3 and V is TRBV30; possibly TRBD1 for D (5 bases). This CDR3 is 15 amino acids long. V lost 2 bases and J 1 base, leaving 13 bases between the germline ends. Germline CDR1 is GTSNPN and CDR2 is SVGIG (reference sequence).

The rearrangement uses TRBV10-3 and TRBJ2-7, with 7 bases fitting TRBD1. J was trimmed by 3 bases and V by 6 bases; bases with no gene match: 8. Germline V lookup: CDR1 ENHRY, CDR2 SYGVKD. The CDR3 extends over 14 amino acids. Written as DNA, the CDR3 is TGTGCCATCAGGTCCGGGACAGAGAGCTACGAGCAGTACTTC. It encodes CAIRSGTESYEQYF.

This rearrangement joins TRBV7-6 to TRBJ1-1, with 8 bases matching TRBD1. There are 14 residues in the CDR3. The V gene's germline CDR1 is SGHVS and CDR2 FNYEAQ. V lost 1 base and J lost 3; bases outside the gene matches: 1. In nucleotides, the CDR3 is TGTGCCAGCAGCTTAGGGACAGGGCACACTGAAGCTTTCTTT. Protein sequence: CASSLGTGHTEAFF.

The chain uses TRBV7-9 and TRBJ2-2, with a tentative D call TRBD2 (5 bases). V lost 1 base, J lost 3 bases, and 9 bases lay in between. The CDR3 sequence is 15 residues long. Germline V gene data show CDR1 as SEHNR and CDR2 as FQNEAQ (reference sequence). CDR3 nucleotide sequence: TGTGCCAGCAGCTTAGGCAGGACTTACACCGGGGAGCTGTTTTTT. It codes for CASSLGRTYTGELFF. Filled out from reference TRBV7-9 and TRBJ2-2, the complete variable domain reads DTGVSQNPRHKITKRGQNVTFRCDPISEHNRLYWYRQTLGQGPEFLTYFQNEAQLEKSRLLSDRFSAERPKGSFSTLEIQRTEQGDSAMYLCASSLGRTYTGELFFGEGSRLTVL.

V usage is TRBV9 and J usage is TRBJ2-1; 7 bases fit TRBD2. Germline V gives CDR1 SGDLS, CDR2 YYNGEE. Trimming removed 4 bases from V and 5 bases from J; junction bases left unmatched: 9. There are 15 residues in the CDR3. The CDR3 DNA reads TGTGCCAGCAGCCCTCGACTAGCACATAACAATGAGCAGTTCTTC. Its translation: CASSPRLAHNNEQFF.

The CDR3 region has the DNA TGCGCCAGCAGCCAAGACTTCGGGAACTCCTACGAGCAGTACTTC. Protein: CASSQDFGNSYEQYF. V gene TRBV4-3 combines with J gene TRBJ2-7; perhaps TRBD2 as D (5 bases). The CDR3 has 15 residues. V was pared by 0 bases and J by 0 bases, with 9 bases between. The germline V gene has CDR1 LGHNA and CDR2 YSLEER.

The chain combines TRBV5-4 with TRBJ2-5; 9 positions agree with TRBD1. This CDR3 spans 15 amino acids. Trimming cost V 3 bases and J 1 base; bases outside gene matches: 4. From germline, CDR1 is SGHNT and CDR2 YYREEE (reference sequence). The CDR3 DNA reads TGTGCCAGCAGCTACGGGACAGGGATCCAAGAGACCCAGTACTTC. Amino acids: CASSYGTGIQETQYF.

This sequence joins TRBV2 and TRBJ1-2; a possible D gene is TRBD1 (6 bases). Trimming pared 3 bases from V and 5 bases from J, leaving 16 bases between. This CDR3 is built from 15 residues. Per germline, CDR1 SNHLY and CDR2 FYNNEI. CDR3 loop: CASSDRGEFGYGYTF. CDR3 nucleotide sequence: TGTGCCAGCAGTGACAGGGGAGAATTTGGTTATGGCTACACCTTC.

The rearrangement uses TRBV11-3 and TRBJ1-1, with D tentatively TRBD1 (5 bases). Trimming removed 5 bases from V and 4 bases from J, with 11 bases in between. Germline assignment: CDR1 SGHNT and CDR2 YENEEA. There are 13 residues in the CDR3. The CDR3 DNA follows: TGTGCCAGCAGCCGGCAGGGCGGCACTGAAGCTTTCTTT. It is translated as CASSRQGGTEAFF.

The rearrangement uses TRBV4-1 and TRBJ2-7; D might be TRBD2 (7 bases). CDR1 is MGHRA, CDR2 YSYEKL, per germline. The CDR3 sequence is 19 residues long. Trimming took off 0 bases at V and 0 bases at J, with 21 bases between the two ends. CDR3 residues: CASSQEGGRGVGDSYEQYF. For the CDR3, the DNA is TGCGCCAGCAGCCAAGAGGGGGGGAGGGGGGTAGGGGACTCCTACGAGCAGTACTTC.

DNA of the CDR3: TGTGCCAGCAGTTACTCGTTGCGGGGAGGTTTTGGCTACACCTTC. It codes for CASSYSLRGGFGYTF. The chain recombines TRBV6-6 with TRBJ1-2; D gene unclear. This CDR3 is built from 15 residues. Looked up from germline, CDR1 is MNHNY and CDR2 is SVGAGI (reference sequence). V was clipped by 0 bases and J by 7 bases, with 15 bases between them.

The chain recombines TRBV4-1 with TRBJ2-1; possibly TRBD2 for D (6 bases). There are 14 residues in the CDR3. Germline CDR1 is MGHRA and CDR2 is YSYEKL. The V gene lost 8 bases and the J gene lost 1 base, with 12 bases spanning the gap. CDR3: CASSGTVSYNEQFF. CDR3 DNA sequence: TGCGCCAGCTCCGGGACTGTTTCCTACAATGAGCAGTTCTTC.

The chain uses TRBV10-1 and TRBJ1-2; D unclear. Germline V CDR1 and CDR2: WNHNN, SYGVQD (reference sequence). The CDR3 covers 13 residues. V shed 0 bases and J shed 2 bases, with 4 bases lying between them. CDR3 in DNA: TGCGCCAGCAGTGAGTCTAGCAACTATGGCTACACCTTC. Its protein product is CASSESSNYGYTF.

The chain has TRBV6-1 and TRBJ2-5, with TRBD1 matching over 10 bases. CDR1 is MNHNS and CDR2 is SASEGT in the germline V gene. The CDR3 totals 16 residues. Trimming at V came to 3 bases and at J to 5 bases, leaving 9 bases not matched to a gene. Written as DNA, the CDR3 is TGTGCCAGCAGTGACCGCTCGGACAGGGGGGGGGAGACCCAGTACTTC. It specifies CASSDRSDRGGETQYF.

The chain carries TRBV5-1 and TRBJ2-1, with D unclear. This CDR3 comprises 13 residues. V shed 4 bases and J shed 2 bases, with 7 bases lying between them. The germline gives CDR1 SGHRS, CDR2 YFSETQ. The CDR3 here is CASSADTYNEQFF. The CDR3 DNA is TGCGCCAGCAGCGCAGACACCTACAATGAGCAGTTCTTC.